The 14 T cell receptor beta chains presented below share a single source sample, sequenced in a study of T-cell reconstitution after alpha-beta-depleted transplantation in children. TCRbeta library construction was performed incorporating unique molecular identifiers. TCRdb re-analysed the PCR reads in MiXCR, keeping a single row per CDR3 protein. The sample gives roughly 670,000 distinct CDR3 sequences, under 15% of which show up once; about 0.77% is in the top ten. This sample comprised PBMCs, obtained before TCRalphabeta/CD19-depleted stem cell transplant. These receptors all stem from a girl aged 2-9 years with congenital amegakaryocytic thrombocytopenia, due to receive a stem cell transplant.

The table lists this clonotype with many counts. This sequence joins TRBV12-3 or TRBV12-4 and TRBJ2-5; D is perhaps TRBD2 (5 bases). V was shortened by 2 bases and J by 1 base, with 8 bases between the two germline ends. The CDR3 sequence is 14 residues long. CDR3 sequence (DNA): TGTGCCAGCAGTTTACGGGCGGGCCAAGAGACCCAGTACTTC. Translated: CASSLRAGQETQYF.

V and J are TRBV20-1 and TRBJ2-1, with D unresolved. CDR3 size: 19 residues. Germline assignment: CDR1 DFQATT and CDR2 SNEGSKA (reference sequence). V shed 0 bases and J shed 6 bases, with 27 bases lying between them. The DNA of the CDR3 is TGCAGTGCTAGAGACCCAACCCCGGGTGTCACCCTTGGGTCCAATGAGCAGTTCTTC. Amino acids: CSARDPTPGVTLGSNEQFF.

The chain couples TRBV5-1 to TRBJ1-1; D unclear. CDR1 is SGHRS, CDR2 YFSETQ, per germline. V was cut by 5 bases and J by 5 bases, with 13 bases left in between. The CDR3 loop spans 13 amino acids. The CDR3 sequence: CASRDLRLTEAFF. The CDR3 region has the DNA TGCGCCAGCAGGGACCTGAGGTTGACTGAAGCTTTCTTT.

V is TRBV20-1 and J is TRBJ2-5; D may match TRBD1 or TRBD2 (5 bases each). The germline V and J ends were trimmed by 3 bases and 5 bases, with 13 bases remaining between them. CDR1 and CDR2 (germline): DFQATT, SNEGSKA (reference sequence). CDR3 length: 13 amino acids. In DNA, the CDR3 is TGCAGTGCTAGGGTTTGGGGGTGGGAGACCCAGTACTTC. Amino acid sequence: CSARVWGWETQYF.

This clonotype was counted ten times or more. This chain uses TRBV20-1 with TRBJ2-1; TRBD2 matches 9 bases. The germline V gene encodes CDR1 DFQATT and CDR2 SNEGSKA (reference sequence). The CDR3 covers 16 residues. Losses at the gene ends were 5 bases for V and 0 bases for J; bases not matched to a gene: 8. CDR3 sequence: CSAQTSGGSSYNEQFF. The CDR3 DNA follows: TGCAGTGCTCAGACTAGCGGAGGAAGCTCCTACAATGAGCAGTTCTTC.

This clonotype was detected ten times or more. This chain uses TRBV20-1 with TRBJ2-1; D is unresolved. The CDR3 has 14 residues. V lost 6 bases and J 6 bases, leaving 18 bases between the germline ends. Germline lookup yields CDR1 DFQATT and CDR2 SNEGSKA (reference sequence). DNA for the CDR3: TGCAGTGCGCCTCCCTTCCGGAGACCCAATGAGCAGTTCTTC. Its protein product is CSAPPFRRPNEQFF.

Ten or more counts support this clonotype. The rearrangement uses TRBV5-1 and TRBJ2-1; a possible D gene is TRBD2 (6 bases). The CDR3 spans 13 residues. CDR1 is SGHRS, CDR2 YFSETQ, per germline. Trimming pared 7 bases from V and 4 bases from J, leaving 12 bases between. CDR3: CASRASAYNEQFF. As DNA, the CDR3 is TGCGCCAGCCGGGCTAGCGCATACAATGAGCAGTTCTTC.

A few counts support this clonotype. This chain links TRBV27 with TRBJ1-2, with D perhaps matching TRBD1 (5 bases). Germline assignment: CDR1 MNHEY and CDR2 SMNVEV (reference sequence). V lost 6 bases to trimming and J lost 5 bases, with 25 bases between them. CDR3 length: 17 amino acids. This CDR3 is CASSYVQGPDSRYGYTF. DNA of the CDR3: TGTGCCAGCAGCTACGTTCAGGGCCCTGACTCGCGGTATGGCTACACCTTC.

This clonotype was counted only a few times. V gene TRBV7-2 combines with J gene TRBJ2-3, with 7 bases aligning to TRBD2. The J segment lost 3 bases and the V segment lost 3 bases, leaving 9 bases of the junction unmatched. There are 16 residues in the CDR3. Germline V gene sequence: CDR1 SGHTA, CDR2 FQGNSA. For the CDR3, the DNA is TGTGCCAGCAGCTTGGGGGGGAGGGCCTATACAGATACGCAGTATTTT. Amino acids: CASSLGGRAYTDTQYF.

The chain joins TRBV21-1 to TRBJ1-2. TRBV21-1 is a documented pseudogene. CDR3 length equals 14 residues. CDR3 loop: CASSVLMGDYGYTF. CDR3 coding DNA: TGTGCCAGCAGCGTCTTAATGGGAGACTATGGCTACACCTTC.

The rearrangement uses TRBV19 and TRBJ2-1; 8 nucleotides match TRBD1. The V and J ends lost 7 bases and 4 bases, in that order; junction bases with no gene match: 9. Germline CDR1 is LNHDA and CDR2 is SQIVND (reference sequence). This CDR3 has 15 residues. The CDR3 spells CASTTRTGTYNEQFF. DNA of the CDR3: TGTGCCAGTACAACTCGGACAGGGACTTACAATGAGCAGTTCTTC.

This clonotype was seen at least ten times. The rearrangement uses TRBV29-1 and TRBJ1-1, with TRBD1 identical over 9 bases. Germline trimming cut 4 bases from V and 8 bases from J; bases unmatched to any gene: 2. This CDR3 comprises 11 residues. Germline-derived CDR1 and CDR2 are SQVTM and ANQGSEA. The CDR3 loop is CSVGDREEAFF. The CDR3 DNA sequence: TGCAGCGTTGGGGACAGGGAGGAAGCTTTCTTT.

Turning to this clonotype: The CDR3 does not close with the conserved phenylalanine or tryptophan, likely indicating a read error. This chain joins TRBV6-5 and TRBJ2-7, with TRBD1 matching 9 bases. The CDR3 length is 14 residues. V dropped 2 bases and J dropped 6; count of bases not matched to a gene: 5. In germline, CDR1 is MNHEY, CDR2 SVGAGI. The CDR3 region has the DNA TGTGCCAGCAGTTACCAGACAGGGGGGTCCGAGCAGTACTCC. It specifies CASSYQTGGSEQYS.

In this sample, this clonotype turned up a few times. The chain has TRBV9 and TRBJ2-2; tentatively, D is TRBD1 (6 bases). Trimming pared 3 bases from V and 1 base from J, leaving 13 bases between. This CDR3 is built from 16 residues. The germline V gene has CDR1 SGDLS and CDR2 YYNGEE. This CDR3 is CASSERQDWNTGELFF. CDR3 nucleotide sequence: TGTGCCAGCAGCGAGAGACAGGACTGGAACACCGGGGAGCTGTTTTTT.